Reported below is one TCR beta chain. This entry comes from a study of T cell changes during pregnancy in multiple sclerosis. V lost 4 bases, J lost 1 base, and 13 bases lay in between. The length of the CDR3 is 15 residues. Per the germline V gene, CDR1 is SGHNT and CDR2 is YYREEE (reference sequence). Produced via immunoSEQ multiplex PCR; TCRdb's table is partial and in-frame only. This sample yields over 70,000 clones, of which about 94% are seen a single time; approximately 1.6% belongs to the top ten. The chain carries TRBV5-4 and TRBJ2-3, with D perhaps matching TRBD1 (5 bases). This TCR derives from a female donor in good health, enrolled as a control in a pregnancy study. The sequencing here drew on peripheral blood, taken in the first trimester of pregnancy. CDR3 sequence (DNA): TGTGCCAGCAGCCCCAGGGTTCGGGGCACAGATACGCAGTATTTT. This encodes CASSPRVRGTDTQYF. Supplemented by reference TRBV5-4 and TRBJ2-3, the full variable domain reads ETGVTQSPTHLIKTRGQQVTLRCSSQSGHNTVSWYQQALGQGPQFIFQYYREEENGRGNFPPRFSGLQFPNYSSELNVNALELDDSALYLCASSPRVRGTDTQYFGPGTRLTVL.